Below, 16 T cell receptor beta chains from the same sample are listed, as sequenced in a study of T cells in Graves' hyperthyroidism and ophthalmopathy. The source material, RNA transcripts, was used to amplify TCR beta CDR3 regions. Using the HTBI primer set, a first-round RT-PCR was run on the TCR CDR3. One entry per CDR3 protein results from TCRdb running MiXCR on the multiplex PCR reads. The sample consists of 190,000 or so distinct CDR3 sequences, about 18% of them appearing once. The sample taken for sequencing was blood. The receptors come from a man aged 35-49 years with Graves' hyperthyroidism.

This chain joins TRBV28 and TRBJ2-2, with a possible D match to TRBD2 (6 bases). The V end lost 7 bases, the J end lost 4 bases, and 13 bases lay between the germline ends. The CDR3 loop spans 14 amino acids. Germline V lookup: CDR1 MDHEN, CDR2 SYDVKM. CDR3 protein: CASKELAFTGELFF. In DNA form, the CDR3 reads TGTGCCAGCAAAGAACTAGCTTTCACCGGGGAGCTGTTTTTT.

This clonotype appeared a few times. This chain uses TRBV9 with TRBJ1-1; unclear D gene. The germline gives CDR1 SGDLS, CDR2 YYNGEE. The CDR3 sequence is 14 residues long. Between the trimmed V and J ends, which lost 4 bases and 2 bases, there was a span of 12 bases. CDR3 amino acids: CASSPMPENTEAFF. CDR3 bases: TGTGCCAGCAGCCCCATGCCAGAAAACACTGAAGCTTTCTTT.

This clonotype was counted many times. The chain is built from TRBV5-5 and TRBJ2-2, with unresolved D. This CDR3 is built from 14 residues. V lost 2 bases, J lost 7 bases, and 12 bases lay in between. In germline, CDR1 is SGHKS, CDR2 YYEKEE (reference sequence). The CDR3 nucleotides read TGTGCCAGCAGCTTAGGGCAGGTAGACGGGGAGCTGTTTTTT. As protein: CASSLGQVDGELFF.

This sequence joins TRBV5-6 and TRBJ1-4; perhaps TRBD1 as D (6 bases). V gave up 0 bases and J gave up 4 bases, with 7 bases separating them. The CDR3 consists of 14 residues. From germline, CDR1 is SGHDT and CDR2 YYEEEE. The CDR3 bases are TGTGCCAGCAGCTTGGTCAGGGGTAATGAAAAACTGTTTTTT. It codes for CASSLVRGNEKLFF.

This clonotype was found many times. V gene TRBV20-1 combines with J gene TRBJ2-3, with D tentatively TRBD2 (6 bases). The CDR3 has 13 residues. V was pared by 2 bases and J by 4 bases, with 10 bases between. The germline CDR1 and CDR2 sequences are DFQATT and SNEGSKA (reference sequence). CDR3 in DNA: TGCAGTGCTAGATATCGGGGGTCAGATACGCAGTATTTT. Protein sequence: CSARYRGSDTQYF.

This clonotype was counted many times. The chain carries TRBV7-8 and TRBJ2-2, with 11 bases that match TRBD2. The CDR3 extends over 17 amino acids. In germline, CDR1 is SGHVS, CDR2 FQNEAQ. The V and J ends lost 5 bases and 6 bases, in that order; junction bases with no gene match: 11. This chain's CDR3 is CASSPDQLAGVAGELFF. The CDR3 nucleotides are TGTGCCAGCAGCCCGGATCAACTAGCGGGGGTTGCCGGGGAGCTGTTTTTT.

This clonotype was seen many times. This chain joins TRBV20-1 and TRBJ2-7; D might be TRBD2 (7 bases). The ends were cut back, 6 bases at V and 5 bases at J, with 11 bases in the middle. The CDR3 has 11 amino acids. Germline lookup yields CDR1 DFQATT and CDR2 SNEGSKA (reference sequence). CDR3 residues: CSAEGGDEQYF. CDR3 coding DNA: TGCAGTGCCGAGGGGGGGGACGAGCAGTACTTC.

This clonotype has ten or more counts. The genes are TRBV7-2 and TRBJ2-1; no definite D call. Per germline, CDR1 SGHTA and CDR2 FQGNSA. Trimming cost V 5 bases and J 4 bases, with 12 bases left between them. The CDR3 contains 14 residues. The CDR3 region has the DNA TGTGCCAGCAGCGTCTCCTCCCAGTACAATGAGCAGTTCTTC. Protein sequence: CASSVSSQYNEQFF.

This clonotype was seen many times. The V gene is TRBV2, the J gene TRBJ1-1; 7 nucleotides match TRBD1. Germline V gene lookup returns CDR1 SNHLY and CDR2 FYNNEI. This CDR3 has 15 residues. V shed 6 bases and J 1 base; nucleotides not matched to a gene: 8. The CDR3 coding sequence is TGTGCCAGCAGAGCAAAGGGACAGACGAACACTGAAGCTTTCTTT. Translation: CASRAKGQTNTEAFF.

This clonotype was found many times. The chain combines TRBV11-2 with TRBJ1-1; D remains unclear. Trimming took off 2 bases at V and 0 bases at J, with 4 bases between the two ends. CDR3 size: 13 residues. Germline loops: CDR1 SGHAT, CDR2 FQNNGV. The CDR3 sequence: CASSLQLNTEAFF. As DNA, the CDR3 is TGTGCCAGCAGCTTACAGCTGAACACTGAAGCTTTCTTT.

This clonotype was counted ten times or more. The rearrangement links TRBV5-1 to TRBJ2-5; D unclear. Trimming pared 0 bases from V and 5 bases from J, leaving 8 bases between. CDR1 and CDR2 from the germline V gene are SGHRS and YFSETQ. The CDR3 contains 13 residues. Here the CDR3 DNA reads TGCGCCAGCAGCTTGGATTTTAGGGAGACCCAGTACTTC. The encoded protein is CASSLDFRETQYF.

Ten or more counts support this clonotype. This chain connects TRBV7-3 to TRBJ2-3, with 7 positions matching TRBD1. CDR3 length: 15 residues. Per the germline V gene, CDR1 is SGHTA and CDR2 is FQGTGA. With V trimmed by 1 base and J by 2 bases, 3 bases remained unmatched. The CDR3 reads CASSLKGGDTDTQYF. DNA for the CDR3: TGTGCCAGCAGCTTAAAAGGGGGCGACACAGATACGCAGTATTTT.

There are many counts of this clonotype. The J gene is TRBJ1-1, the V gene TRBV29-1; D gene uncertain. Germline assignment: CDR1 SQVTM and CDR2 ANQGSEA. The CDR3 spans 13 residues. Trimming stripped 4 bases from V and 1 base from J, with 10 bases between. The CDR3 loop reads CSVGTASNTEAFF. CDR3 in DNA: TGCAGCGTTGGCACGGCCTCGAACACTGAAGCTTTCTTT. The complete variable domain, with remaining parts taken from reference TRBV29-1 and TRBJ1-1, reads SAVISQKPSRDICQRGTSLTIQCQVDSQVTMMFWYRQQPGQSLTLIATANQGSEATYESGFVIDKFPISRPNLTFSTLTVSNMSPEDSSIYLCSVGTASNTEAFFGQGTRLTVV.

Ten or more counts support this clonotype. The chain joins TRBV7-6 to TRBJ2-7; 9 nucleotides align to TRBD1. Trimming cost V 4 bases and J 5 bases; bases outside gene matches: 12. Germline values: CDR1 SGHVS, CDR2 FNYEAQ. This CDR3 is 16 amino acids long. This CDR3 reads CASSSEDRGDANEQYF. The DNA of the CDR3 is TGTGCCAGCAGCTCAGAGGACAGGGGTGATGCCAACGAGCAGTACTTC.

This clonotype appeared many times. The chain recombines TRBV29-1 with TRBJ2-1; tentatively, D is TRBD1 or TRBD2 (5 bases each). V was shortened by 7 bases and J by 1 base, with 11 bases between the two germline ends. From germline, CDR1 is SQVTM and CDR2 ANQGSEA. The CDR3 has 13 amino acids. CDR3 in DNA: TGCAGCGCAGGGACCGCTTCCTACAATGAGCAGTTCTTC. As protein: CSAGTASYNEQFF.

V is TRBV20-1 and J is TRBJ2-1; 9 positions match TRBD2. Trimming cost V 6 bases and J 8 bases; bases outside gene matches: 11. The CDR3 runs 14 residues. Germline CDR1 reads DFQATT; CDR2 reads SNEGSKA (reference sequence). The CDR3 region has the DNA TGCAGTGCGGGTGGGCTAGCGGGGTTGGATGAGCAGTTCTTC. Translation: CSAGGLAGLDEQFF.